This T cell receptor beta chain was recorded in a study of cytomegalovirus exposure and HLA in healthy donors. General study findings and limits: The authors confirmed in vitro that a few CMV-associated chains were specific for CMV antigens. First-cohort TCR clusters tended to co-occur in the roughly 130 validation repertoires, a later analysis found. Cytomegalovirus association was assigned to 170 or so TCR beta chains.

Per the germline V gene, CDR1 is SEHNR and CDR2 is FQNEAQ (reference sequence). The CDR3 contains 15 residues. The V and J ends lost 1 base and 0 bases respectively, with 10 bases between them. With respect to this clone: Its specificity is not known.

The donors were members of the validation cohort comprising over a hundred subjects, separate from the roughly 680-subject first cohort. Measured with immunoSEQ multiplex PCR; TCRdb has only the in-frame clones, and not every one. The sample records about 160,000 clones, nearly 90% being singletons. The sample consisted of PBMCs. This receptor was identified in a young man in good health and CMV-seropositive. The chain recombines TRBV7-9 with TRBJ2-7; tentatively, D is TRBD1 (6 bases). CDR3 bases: TGTGCCAGCAGCTTAGACAGGGTAAGCTCCTACGAGCAGTACTTC. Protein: CASSLDRVSSYEQYF. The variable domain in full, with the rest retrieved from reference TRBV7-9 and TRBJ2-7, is DTGVSQNPRHKITKRGQNVTFRCDPISEHNRLYWYRQTLGQGPEFLTYFQNEAQLEKSRLLSDRFSAERPKGSFSTLEIQRTEQGDSAMYLCASSLDRVSSYEQYFGPGTRLTVT.